These 27 T cell receptor beta chains originate from one sample sequenced in a study of blood T cell repertoires in COVID-19. The data were produced by immunoSEQ multiplex PCR, yet TCRdb's version contains in-frame clones alone and is incomplete. The sample has under 200,000 clones; roughly 80% are singletons. The sample was peripheral blood. The receptors originated from a man aged 55 to 70 with acute or convalescent COVID-19.

This chain joins TRBV6-9 and TRBJ1-2, with 9 nucleotides matching TRBD1. With V trimmed by 6 bases and J by 5 bases, 7 bases remained unmatched. Germline V lookup: CDR1 MNHGY, CDR2 SVAAGI. The CDR3 loop spans 14 amino acids. CDR3 DNA: TGTGCCAGCAGGGGGACAGGGTACTATTATGGCTACACCTTC. Its protein product is CASRGTGYYYGYTF.

Remarks on this clone: The sample contains more than one DNA sequence encoding this CDR3. The chain couples TRBV6-5 to TRBJ1-1; maybe TRBD1 (6 bases). The V end lost 5 bases, the J end lost 0 bases, and 10 bases lay between the germline ends. This CDR3 is built from 14 residues. Germline-derived CDR1 and CDR2 are MNHEY and SVGAGI. In nucleotides, the CDR3 is TGTGCCAGCAGTAGCAGGGGCATGAACACTGAAGCTTTCTTT. Protein product: CASSSRGMNTEAFF.

This clone was counted a few times. The V call is TRBV4-3, the J call TRBJ1-1; D remains unclear. The CDR3 has 17 amino acids. Germline V gene data show CDR1 as LGHNA and CDR2 as YSLEER. V was cut by 0 bases and J by 1 base, with 15 bases left in between. The DNA of the CDR3 is TGCGCCAGCAGCCAAGATCAGTCTTGGGGAGGGAACACTGAAGCTTTCTTT. This codes for CASSQDQSWGGNTEAFF.

The rearrangement uses TRBV7-3 and TRBJ1-5; 7 positions agree with TRBD1. CDR1 and CDR2 (germline): SGHTA, FQGTGA. The CDR3 is 17 residues long. The V gene end was trimmed by 5 bases and the J gene end by 2 bases; junction bases not matched to a gene: 12. CDR3 nucleotide sequence: TGTGCCAGCAGCCTCCACTCCATAGACAGGGGCAATCAGCCCCAGCATTTT. Translated, it gives CASSLHSIDRGNQPQHF.

The genes are TRBV19 and TRBJ1-5; 10 bases agree with TRBD1. The CDR3 is 17 residues long. The junction had 9 bases not matched to a gene; V was cut back by 3 bases and J by 4 bases. Germline CDR1 LNHDA, CDR2 SQIVND (reference sequence). The CDR3 loop reads CASSIGTGTGENQPQHF. The CDR3 DNA reads TGTGCCAGTAGTATCGGGACCGGGACAGGGGAAAATCAGCCCCAGCATTTT.

The CDR3 sequence is CASSLAGGQAPQPQHF. The CDR3, as DNA: TGTGCCAGCAGCTTAGCGGGGGGACAGGCCCCTCAGCCCCAGCATTTT. The J gene is TRBJ1-5, the V gene TRBV7-8; 8 bases line up with TRBD1. The CDR3 loop spans 16 amino acids. Unmatched junction bases numbered 7, after V lost 0 bases and J lost 6 bases. The germline V gene encodes CDR1 SGHVS and CDR2 FQNEAQ.

V gene TRBV6-5 combines with J gene TRBJ2-1, with 8 bases matching TRBD2. The CDR3 length is 14 residues. V dropped 6 bases and J dropped 1; count of bases not matched to a gene: 2. Looked up from germline, CDR1 is MNHEY and CDR2 is SVGAGI. This CDR3 is CASRIAGSYNEQFF. The CDR3 DNA sequence: TGTGCCAGCAGAATAGCGGGATCCTACAATGAGCAGTTCTTC.

The chain recombines TRBV6-2 or TRBV6-3 with TRBJ1-5, with 7 nucleotides matching TRBD1. The ends lost 4 bases at V and 2 bases at J; junction bases unmatched: 11. Per the germline V gene, CDR1 is MNHEY and CDR2 is SVGEGT. The CDR3 runs 17 residues. CDR3 in amino acids: CASSSSIDRAGNQPQHF. CDR3 coding DNA: TGTGCCAGCAGTTCCTCGATAGACAGGGCGGGCAATCAGCCCCAGCATTTT.

The chain has TRBV23-1 and TRBJ2-1; TRBD2 aligns across 11 bases. TRBV23-1 is noted as an ORF with a role that remains uncertain. Trimming took 6 bases from V and 4 from J; bases not matched to a gene: 14. The CDR3 is made up of 18 amino acids. The CDR3 here is CASSPLFHSGGAYNEQFF. In nucleotides, the CDR3 is TGCGCCAGCAGCCCTCTATTTCATAGCGGGGGGGCTTACAATGAGCAGTTCTTC.

This CDR3 reads CASSLGDTWTPLHF. Here the CDR3 DNA reads TGTGCCAGCAGCTTAGGGGACACCTGGACACCCCTCCACTTT. V and J are TRBV7-2 and TRBJ1-6, with D perhaps TRBD1 (6 bases). V dropped 1 base and J dropped 11 bases, with 12 bases sitting between them. This CDR3 region has 14 residues. Germline CDR1 and CDR2: SGHTA and FQGNSA. The full variable domain, rest sourced from reference TRBV7-2 and TRBJ1-6, is GAGVSQSPSNKVTEKGKDVELRCDPISGHTALYWYRQSLGQGLEFLIYFQGNSAPDKSGLPSDRFSAERTGGSVSTLTIQRTQQEDSAVYLCASSLGDTWTPLHFGNGTRLTVT.

This chain connects TRBV10-3 to TRBJ2-3; TRBD2 matches 8 bases. The V gene end was trimmed by 2 bases and the J gene end by 2 bases; junction bases not matched to a gene: 12. CDR1 is ENHRY, CDR2 SYGVKD, per germline. The CDR3 is made up of 18 amino acids. The CDR3 here is CAISEPRGRSGDTDTQYF. CDR3 DNA: TGTGCCATCAGTGAGCCGCGAGGGCGTAGCGGGGACACAGATACGCAGTATTTT.

This clone turned up a few times. V and J are TRBV5-6 and TRBJ2-7, with 9 positions matching TRBD2. The CDR3 is 16 residues long. Germline CDR1 reads SGHDT; CDR2 reads YYEEEE. The J segment lost 4 bases and the V segment lost 2 bases, leaving 10 bases of the junction unmatched. The CDR3 nucleotides read TGTGCCAGCAGCTTAATAGGGCTAGCGGGGAGTTACGAGCAGTACTTC. Translated: CASSLIGLAGSYEQYF.

The CDR3 DNA follows: TGTGCCAGCAGTTCCCAATACACTGAAGCTTTCTTT. This translates into CASSSQYTEAFF. This chain joins TRBV12-3 or TRBV12-4 and TRBJ1-1; no firm D call. The CDR3 contains 12 residues. Deletions cut 4 bases from V and 3 bases from J, with 6 bases between.

The V call is TRBV4-3, the J call TRBJ1-4, with D unresolved. V lost 8 bases to trimming and J lost 8 bases, with 18 bases between them. The germline V gene encodes CDR1 LGHNA and CDR2 YSLEER. This CDR3 region has 14 residues. This CDR3 reads CASGGSGSWEKLFF. The CDR3, as DNA: TGCGCCAGCGGTGGTTCAGGAAGTTGGGAAAAACTGTTTTTT.

This clone was recorded once. The V call is TRBV18, the J call TRBJ1-1; D unclear. V was clipped by 3 bases and J by 1 base, with 6 bases between them. The CDR3 totals 13 residues. Germline CDR1 is KGHSH and CDR2 is LQKENI. CDR3 DNA: TGTGCCAGCTCACCTTCAGGGAACACTGAAGCTTTCTTT. Protein sequence: CASSPSGNTEAFF.

The gene calls are TRBV7-2 and TRBJ2-7, with 7 bases aligning to TRBD1. Germline trimming cut 6 bases from V and 1 base from J; bases unmatched to any gene: 12. There are 16 residues in the CDR3. The V gene's germline CDR1 is SGHTA and CDR2 FQGNSA. The CDR3 bases are TGTGCCAGCAGACGTCGGACCCCGGGACAGTCCTACGAGCAGTACTTC. Its translation is CASRRRTPGQSYEQYF.

J is TRBJ2-5 and V is TRBV6-5; no reliable D call. Looked up from germline, CDR1 is MNHEY and CDR2 is SVGAGI. The CDR3 covers 14 residues. Trimming pared 2 bases from V and 5 bases from J, leaving 12 bases between. The CDR3 bases are TGTGCCAGCAGTTACAGGCAGATGAGGGAGACCCAGTACTTC. Its translation: CASSYRQMRETQYF.

This clone appeared a single time. The chain carries TRBV10-3 and TRBJ1-5; D may be TRBD1 (5 bases). V lost 0 bases, J lost 7 bases, and 10 bases lay in between. CDR3 size: 14 residues. Germline V gives CDR1 ENHRY, CDR2 SYGVKD. In nucleotides, the CDR3 is TGTGCCATCAGTGAGTCGGGGGGGGAACAGCCCCAGCATTTT. Amino acid sequence: CAISESGGEQPQHF.

The rearrangement uses TRBV11-2 and TRBJ2-3; TRBD2 agrees at 8 bases. V lost 1 base to trimming and J lost 5 bases; unmatched junction nucleotides: 2. CDR1 is SGHAT and CDR2 is FQNNGV in the germline V gene. The CDR3 covers 14 residues. CDR3 loop: CASSLGSGRDTQYF. Written as DNA, the CDR3 is TGTGCCAGCAGCTTAGGGAGCGGGAGAGATACGCAGTATTTT. Combining the CDR3 with reference TRBV11-2 and TRBJ2-3 gives the whole variable domain EAGVAQSPRYKIIEKRQSVAFWCNPISGHATLYWYQQILGQGPKLLIQFQNNGVVDDSQLPKDRFSAERLKGVDSTLKIQPAKLEDSAVYLCASSLGSGRDTQYFGPGTRLTVL.

This sequence joins TRBV30 and TRBJ1-4, with D possibly TRBD1 on 6 matching bases. The CDR3 has 13 amino acids. Germline V gene data show CDR1 as GTSNPN and CDR2 as SVGIG (reference sequence). V was pared by 0 bases and J by 8 bases, with 10 bases between. The CDR3 DNA reads TGTGCCTGGAGTGTACAGGGTGGAGAAAAACTGTTTTTT. Residues: CAWSVQGGEKLFF.

The chain links TRBV5-1 to TRBJ1-1; tentatively, D is TRBD1 (5 bases). Germline V lookup: CDR1 SGHRS, CDR2 YFSETQ. CDR3 size: 14 residues. Trimming removed 7 bases at V and 0 bases at J, with 13 bases between. DNA of the CDR3: TGCGCCAGCTCGCGAGACAGCTTGAACACTGAAGCTTTCTTT. Protein: CASSRDSLNTEAFF.

The gene calls are TRBV9 and TRBJ2-1; no reliable D call. The CDR3 extends over 12 amino acids. Trimming pared 2 bases from V and 8 bases from J, leaving 8 bases between. Germline V lookup: CDR1 SGDLS, CDR2 YYNGEE. Here the CDR3 reads CASSVLTDEQFF. The CDR3 coding sequence is TGTGCCAGCAGCGTTCTAACGGATGAGCAGTTCTTC.

The V and J genes are TRBV2 and TRBJ2-1, with 10 positions matching TRBD1. CDR1 and CDR2 (germline): SNHLY, FYNNEI. The CDR3 has 14 residues. With V trimmed by 5 bases and J by 5 bases, 3 bases remained unmatched. DNA of the CDR3: TGTGCCAGCAGTCGACAGGGGGCTAACAATGAGCAGTTCTTC. Its translation is CASSRQGANNEQFF.

This rearrangement joins TRBV5-5 to TRBJ1-1; 7 bases agree with TRBD1. Germline assignment: CDR1 SGHKS and CDR2 YYEKEE (reference sequence). There are 16 residues in the CDR3. V lost 4 bases, J lost 0 bases, and 9 bases stayed unmatched. The CDR3: CASSPLTGRMNTEAFF. Written as DNA, the CDR3 is TGTGCCAGCAGCCCCTTGACAGGGCGGATGAACACTGAAGCTTTCTTT.

This chain joins TRBV5-1 and TRBJ2-3, with 8 bases aligning to TRBD2. J was trimmed by 2 bases and V by 2 bases; bases with no gene match: 4. The CDR3 extends over 15 amino acids. Germline CDR1 and CDR2: SGHRS and YFSETQ. The chain's CDR3 is CASSFSGVPTDTQYF. The CDR3 DNA is TGCGCCAGCAGCTTTAGCGGGGTGCCCACAGATACGCAGTATTTT. Supplemented by reference TRBV5-1 and TRBJ2-3, the full variable domain reads KAGVTQTPRYLIKTRGQQVTLSCSPISGHRSVSWYQQTPGQGLQFLFEYFSETQRNKGNFPGRFSGRQFSNSRSEMNVSTLELGDSALYLCASSFSGVPTDTQYFGPGTRLTVL.

The chain recombines TRBV7-9 with TRBJ1-1; 8 nucleotides line up with TRBD1. Germline values: CDR1 SEHNR, CDR2 FQNEAQ (reference sequence). V shed 8 bases and J 1 base; nucleotides not matched to a gene: 3. The CDR3 has 13 residues. Here the CDR3 reads CASWGTGNTEAFF. CDR3 coding DNA: TGTGCCAGCTGGGGGACAGGGAACACTGAAGCTTTCTTT.

This sequence joins TRBV28 and TRBJ1-2; D might be TRBD1 (5 bases). Germline values: CDR1 MDHEN, CDR2 SYDVKM. This CDR3 is 15 amino acids long. The V and J ends lost 4 bases and 4 bases respectively, with 16 bases between them. The CDR3 loop reads CASSSYGTSGYGYTF. Written as DNA, the CDR3 is TGTGCCAGCAGTTCCTATGGGACTTCAGGCTATGGCTACACCTTC.